These 25 T cell receptor beta chains originate from one sample sequenced in a study of PD-1 blockade in classical Hodgkin lymphoma. Profiled with immunoSEQ multiplex PCR; TCRdb holds only in-frame clones, not every one. This table holds 90,000 to 140,000 clones, roughly 90% found once. Described time point: cycle 4 day 1 (C4D1), after five to seven weeks of nivolumab. With no exception, relapse followed autologous stem cell transplantation in all patients, and brentuximab vedotin exposure varied. The sequenced sample was peripheral blood mononuclear cells (PBMCs), obtained before the fourth cycle of nivolumab. The receptor source for this set is a human donor with classical Hodgkin lymphoma.

The chain is built from TRBV4-2 and TRBJ1-6, with TRBD1 identical over 9 bases. The CDR3 covers 16 residues. In germline, CDR1 is LGHNA, CDR2 YNFKEQ. V was clipped by 1 base and J by 10 bases; unmatched bases: 8. CDR3 DNA: TGTGCCAGCAGCCAAGTCGAGGGACAGGGCGGCTCACCCCTCCACTTT. This translates into CASSQVEGQGGSPLHF.

V usage is TRBV4-1 and J usage is TRBJ2-7, with D possibly TRBD2 on 5 matching bases. This CDR3 has 16 amino acids. V was clipped by 1 base and J by 4 bases, with 17 bases between them. Germline CDR1 reads MGHRA; CDR2 reads YSYEKL. This CDR3 reads CASSQGYGVPPYEQYF. The CDR3 region has the DNA TGCGCCAGCAGCCAAGGCTACGGGGTCCCACCATACGAGCAGTACTTC.

The V and J genes are TRBV13 and TRBJ1-2; a possible D gene is TRBD1 (5 bases). CDR3 length: 16 residues. Between the trimmed V and J ends, which lost 0 bases and 3 bases, there was a span of 14 bases. Germline CDR1 reads PRHDT; CDR2 reads FYEKMQ (reference sequence). The CDR3 nucleotides are TGTGCCAGCAGCTTAGGTACGAACGAGGGGCACTATGGCTACACCTTC. Its translation: CASSLGTNEGHYGYTF.

In its sample, this clone was seen a few times. The chain carries TRBV7-2 and TRBJ1-3; D is unclear. The CDR3 is made up of 16 amino acids. The V and J ends lost 1 base and 0 bases respectively, with 10 bases between them. Germline V gene data show CDR1 as SGHTA and CDR2 as FQGNSA. The CDR3 here is CASSLGSTYSGNTIYF. The DNA for the CDR3 is TGTGCCAGCAGCTTAGGGTCTACTTACTCTGGAAACACCATATATTTT.

V usage is TRBV28 and J usage is TRBJ1-2, with D maybe TRBD1 (6 bases). The CDR3 consists of 13 residues. The V end lost 6 bases, the J end lost 8 bases, and 16 bases lay between the germline ends. Germline V CDR1 and CDR2: MDHEN, SYDVKM. For the CDR3, the DNA is TGTGCCAGCAGATCAACAGGGACTCGCGGCTACACCTTC. Translation gives CASRSTGTRGYTF.

This clone has only one observation. The rearrangement uses TRBV6-1 and TRBJ1-5; D is ambiguous. The germline V gene has CDR1 MNHNS and CDR2 SASEGT. CDR3 length: 11 residues. V was clipped by 1 base and J by 7 bases, with 2 bases between them. The CDR3 protein is CASSEEQPQHF. In nucleotides, the CDR3 is TGTGCCAGCAGTGAAGAGCAGCCCCAGCATTTT.

The CDR3 region has the DNA TGTGCCAGCAGCCCAAGGGACAGCCCTATGGGAGAACTGTTTTTT. This sequence encodes CASSPRDSPMGELFF. The genes are TRBV7-9 and TRBJ1-4, with TRBD1 identical over 7 bases. The CDR3 extends over 15 amino acids. V was clipped by 5 bases and J by 12 bases; unmatched bases: 15. The germline V gene has CDR1 SEHNR and CDR2 FQNEAQ (reference sequence).

The chain has TRBV7-8 and TRBJ1-5; 11 nucleotides line up with TRBD1. The CDR3 has 15 residues. Germline trimming cut 4 bases from V and 6 bases from J; bases unmatched to any gene: 5. Germline V gene sequence: CDR1 SGHVS, CDR2 FQNEAQ. Here the CDR3 reads CASSSDRGRRQPQHF. CDR3 DNA: TGTGCCAGCAGCTCGGACAGGGGGCGCCGTCAGCCCCAGCATTTT.

The CDR3 region is CASAALGGRPPDTQYF. The CDR3 DNA is TGTGCTAGTGCCGCTCTTGGCGGGAGACCCCCAGATACGCAGTATTTT. This chain joins TRBV12-5 and TRBJ2-3; 7 bases agree with TRBD2. J lost 4 bases, V lost 7 bases, and 14 bases had no gene match. Germline CDR1 is LGHNT and CDR2 is FRNRAP. The CDR3 is made up of 16 amino acids.

The V gene is TRBV5-4, the J gene TRBJ1-2, with a weak D call TRBD1 (6 bases). The CDR3 covers 15 residues. The V and J ends lost 0 bases and 6 bases respectively, with 15 bases between them. Looked up from germline, CDR1 is SGHNT and CDR2 is YYREEE (reference sequence). The CDR3 loop is CASSLDGTGIDGYTF. CDR3 nucleotide sequence: TGTGCCAGCAGCTTGGATGGAACAGGGATTGATGGCTACACCTTC.

J is TRBJ2-1 and V is TRBV7-9, with a possible D match to TRBD1 (6 bases). The germline V gene has CDR1 SEHNR and CDR2 FQNEAQ (reference sequence). CDR3 length: 16 residues. The V gene lost 3 bases and the J gene lost 2 bases, with 14 bases spanning the gap. The CDR3 is CASSFPTGIPYNEQFF. The CDR3 DNA reads as TGTGCCAGCAGCTTTCCCACAGGGATCCCCTACAATGAGCAGTTCTTC. Variable domain in full (rest from reference TRBV7-9 and TRBJ2-1): DTGVSQNPRHKITKRGQNVTFRCDPISEHNRLYWYRQTLGQGPEFLTYFQNEAQLEKSRLLSDRFSAERPKGSFSTLEIQRTEQGDSAMYLCASSFPTGIPYNEQFFGPGTRLTVL.

The chain joins TRBV7-2 to TRBJ1-1; D possibly corresponds to TRBD1 (6 bases). CDR1 is SGHTA and CDR2 is FQGNSA in the germline V gene. The CDR3 totals 14 residues. V was pared by 2 bases and J by 4 bases, with 11 bases between. The CDR3 sequence: CASSLQGGGTEAFF. CDR3 sequence (DNA): TGTGCCAGCAGCTTACAAGGGGGGGGCACTGAAGCTTTCTTT. Together with reference TRBV7-2 and TRBJ1-1, the CDR3 gives the full variable domain: GAGVSQSPSNKVTEKGKDVELRCDPISGHTALYWYRQSLGQGLEFLIYFQGNSAPDKSGLPSDRFSAERTGGSVSTLTIQRTQQEDSAVYLCASSLQGGGTEAFFGQGTRLTVV.

As DNA, the CDR3 is TGTGCCAGTAGTATCTACAGGGAAGATCAGCCCCAGCATTTT. It encodes CASSIYREDQPQHF. This sequence joins TRBV19 and TRBJ1-5; possibly TRBD1 for D (6 bases). V was clipped by 3 bases and J by 5 bases, with 11 bases between them. The CDR3 runs to 14 residues. Germline CDR1 reads LNHDA; CDR2 reads SQIVND (reference sequence).

This clone was observed a few times. V gene TRBV5-1 combines with J gene TRBJ2-5, with 10 bases aligning to TRBD2. Trimming at V came to 0 bases and at J to 5 bases, leaving 4 bases not matched to a gene. The CDR3 sequence is 15 residues long. From germline, CDR1 is SGHRS and CDR2 YFSETQ. The CDR3: CASSLEGLAMETQYF. In DNA, the CDR3 is TGCGCCAGCAGCTTGGAGGGACTAGCGATGGAGACCCAGTACTTC. Together with reference TRBV5-1 and TRBJ2-5, the CDR3 gives the full variable domain: KAGVTQTPRYLIKTRGQQVTLSCSPISGHRSVSWYQQTPGQGLQFLFEYFSETQRNKGNFPGRFSGRQFSNSRSEMNVSTLELGDSALYLCASSLEGLAMETQYFGPGTRLLVL.

The CDR3 DNA follows: TGTGCCAGCAGCTTAGTAGTGACAGCCAAAAACATTCAGTACTTC. This gives the protein CASSLVVTAKNIQYF. V usage is TRBV11-2 and J usage is TRBJ2-4; no definite D call. Germline V gene sequence: CDR1 SGHAT, CDR2 FQNNGV. Between the trimmed V and J ends, which lost 1 base and 0 bases, there was a span of 7 bases. The CDR3 is 15 residues long. Drawing the rest from reference TRBV11-2 and TRBJ2-4, the complete variable domain is EAGVAQSPRYKIIEKRQSVAFWCNPISGHATLYWYQQILGQGPKLLIQFQNNGVVDDSQLPKDRFSAERLKGVDSTLKIQPAKLEDSAVYLCASSLVVTAKNIQYFGAGTRLSVL.

The gene calls are TRBV10-1 and TRBJ2-3, with D perhaps assigned TRBD1 or TRBD2 (5 bases each). CDR3 length: 18 residues. The germline V gene encodes CDR1 WNHNN and CDR2 SYGVQD (reference sequence). The V and J ends lost 4 bases and 8 bases respectively, with 28 bases between them. The CDR3 bases are TGCGCCAGCAGTGGGGCAGGGACGCCCGAAGAAACCCCAGTTACGCAGTATTTT. Its protein is CASSGAGTPEETPVTQYF.

The chain joins TRBV2 to TRBJ2-7, with TRBD1 matching 7 bases. There are 13 residues in the CDR3. The V gene end was trimmed by 5 bases and the J gene end by 2 bases; junction bases not matched to a gene: 3. CDR1 is SNHLY and CDR2 is FYNNEI in the germline V gene. The CDR3 DNA follows: TGTGCCAGCAGTTGGGACAGCACCTACGAGCAGTACTTC. It specifies CASSWDSTYEQYF. The full variable domain, with the rest looked up from reference TRBV2 and TRBJ2-7, is EPEVTQTPSHQVTQMGQEVILRCVPISNHLYFYWYRQILGQKVEFLVSFYNNEISEKSEIFDDQFSVERPDGSNFTLKIRSTKLEDSAMYFCASSWDSTYEQYFGPGTRLTVT.

The rearrangement uses TRBV5-6 and TRBJ1-1; D gene uncertain. CDR3 length equals 12 residues. V lost 4 bases and J lost 3, with 7 bases in between. Per the germline V gene, CDR1 is SGHDT and CDR2 is YYEEEE. CDR3 in amino acids: CASSHLDTEAFF. CDR3 sequence (DNA): TGTGCCAGCAGCCACTTAGACACTGAAGCTTTCTTT.

The rearrangement joins TRBV7-9 to TRBJ2-5; 11 bases align to TRBD2. The last part of the DNA fits TRBJ2-7 better; the J call may be wrong. The CDR3 extends over 15 amino acids. Germline values: CDR1 SEHNR, CDR2 FQNEAQ (reference sequence). CDR3 residues: CASSLVLAGVHEQYF. CDR3 coding DNA: TGTGCCAGCAGCTTAGTACTAGCGGGAGTCCACGAGCAGTACTTC.

The chain joins TRBV30 to TRBJ2-7, with D uncertain. The ends were cut back, 4 bases at V and 2 bases at J, with 6 bases in the middle. CDR1 is GTSNPN, CDR2 SVGIG, per germline (reference sequence). CDR3 length: 11 residues. CDR3 amino acids: CAWKGPYEQYF. CDR3 coding DNA: TGTGCCTGGAAAGGCCCCTACGAGCAGTACTTC.

The gene calls are TRBV6-5 and TRBJ2-1; D possibly corresponds to TRBD2 (6 bases). V was pared by 5 bases and J by 2 bases, with 13 bases between. The CDR3 is made up of 15 amino acids. The germline gives CDR1 MNHEY, CDR2 SVGAGI. The CDR3 sequence: CASSPGTETYNEQFF. The CDR3 nucleotides read TGTGCCAGCAGTCCAGGGACTGAAACCTACAATGAGCAGTTCTTC.

The chain recombines TRBV7-2 with TRBJ1-2, with D uncertain. The CDR3 contains 16 residues. Trimming took 4 bases from V and 7 from J, leaving 22 bases between them. Germline CDR1 and CDR2: SGHTA and FQGNSA. CDR3 nucleotide sequence: TGTGCCAGCAGCTCTATTCTCGGCGGTTTGTCAAGTGGCTACACCTTC. It specifies CASSSILGGLSSGYTF.

V usage is TRBV18 and J usage is TRBJ1-1, with unresolved D. In germline, CDR1 is KGHSH, CDR2 LQKENI. This CDR3 region has 15 residues. Trimming took 6 bases from V and 7 from J, leaving 21 bases between them. The CDR3 loop reads CASSPRQTGSGEAFF. Here the CDR3 DNA reads TGTGCCAGCTCGCCCAGACAAACGGGGAGCGGTGAAGCTTTCTTT.

The chain carries TRBV4-1 and TRBJ2-7; D not resolved. V was shortened by 1 base and J by 3 bases, with 10 bases between the two germline ends. Germline V gene lookup returns CDR1 MGHRA and CDR2 YSYEKL. The CDR3 extends over 14 amino acids. The CDR3 coding sequence is TGCGCCAGCAGCCAAGTGGGCTCATTCTACGAGCAGTACTTC. Translated: CASSQVGSFYEQYF.

This clone was detected only a few times. Other DNA sequences within the sample encode an identical CDR3. This sequence joins TRBV30 and TRBJ1-5; D is possibly TRBD1 (6 bases). The germline CDR1 and CDR2 sequences are GTSNPN and SVGIG (reference sequence). V was trimmed by 4 bases and J by 2 bases, leaving 12 bases between them. The CDR3 is 14 amino acids. Here the CDR3 reads CAWNSQGRNQPQHF. The CDR3 DNA sequence: TGTGCCTGGAATTCCCAGGGGCGCAATCAGCCCCAGCATTTT.